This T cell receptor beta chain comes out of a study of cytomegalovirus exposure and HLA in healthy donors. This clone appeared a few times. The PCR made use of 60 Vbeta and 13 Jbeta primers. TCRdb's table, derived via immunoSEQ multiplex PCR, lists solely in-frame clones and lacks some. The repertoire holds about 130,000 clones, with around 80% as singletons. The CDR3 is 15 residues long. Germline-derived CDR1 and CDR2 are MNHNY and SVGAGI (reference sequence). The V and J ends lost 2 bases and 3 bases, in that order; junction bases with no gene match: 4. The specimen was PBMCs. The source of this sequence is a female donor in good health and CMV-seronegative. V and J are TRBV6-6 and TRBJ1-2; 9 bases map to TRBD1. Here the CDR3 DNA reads TGTGCCAGCAGTTACCCGACAGGGGGAGACTATGGCTACACCTTC. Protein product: CASSYPTGGDYGYTF.